This paragraph covers one T cell receptor beta chain sequence. No antigen is known for it. One base away there is no much larger clone; base qualities are not given. The collaborating institutions used their own protocols to collect whole blood in K2EDTA tubes. For TCRbeta analysis, collaborators shipped samples as frozen whole blood, isolated PBMCs, or DNA extracted from either of those sample types. This entry belongs to a study of blood T cell repertoires in COVID-19 (dated by TCRdb to about 2020). For context, the study as a whole: Collaborator samples came from the United States, Italy and Spain and covered acute and convalescent phases of COVID-19. The material from the prospective study consisted of cDNA or gDNA derived from T cells, B-cell-depleted T cells, or PBMCs. Deeply sampled blood TCRbeta repertoires from subjects exposed to, actively infected with, or recovered from COVID-19 were included in the dataset. A freely available public database, intended as a resource for researchers studying the immune response to SARS-CoV-2, is where the repertoires were released. Samples were obtained from the ongoing ImmuneRACE study (first 160 participants) and from about 1,300 subjects provided by 6 global collaborators. Sample metadata almost always included a de-identified subject ID, COVID-19 status, age in years and sex. Where HLA class I and class II types were available, the types were taken from metadata supplied by the sample provider, not from assay-based typing.

TCRbeta CDR3 regions were amplified from genomic DNA using the immunoSEQ Assay, a bias-controlled multiplex PCR. The study's own analysis went as follows. Nucleated cell counts per sample were estimated from amplification of reference gene primers within the assay. To quantify the absolute abundance of each unique TCRbeta CDR3 rearrangement, sequence reads were collapsed and filtered. For each sample, productive Simpson clonality was calculated by taking the square root of Simpson's diversity index across productive rearrangements. The table comes from immuneACCESS by way of TCRdb, which keeps in-frame sequences with V and J called. Part of the clones is missing from these tables; in studies checked, under half for an unresolved V gene and the rest for unknown reasons. That table gives V, J and clone size, and the DNA gave D and trimming. Within this sample are 120,000 or so clones, with less than 85% of them counted one time only. The ten largest clones take up approximately 3.9% of the sample.

Trimming takes 2 bases from V and 2 bases from J, and the germline ends sit 9 bases apart. CDR1 and CDR2 are drawn from the germline V gene (reference sequence): SEHNR, FQNEAQ. The CDR3 measures 15 amino acids from cysteine to phenylalanine. Only CDR3 DNA is held: 45 bases, read in frame from base 1. Results the study describes overall, beyond this receptor: The quantity of clinical and demographic metadata differed by source and by participant and was supplied without curation.

The V and J genes are TRBV7-9 and TRBJ2-2, with TRBD2 tentatively as D gene (5 bases match). Sequences were obtained from peripheral blood. The sequence derives from an elderly woman with acute or convalescent COVID-19. The nucleotides are TGTGCCAGCAGCTTACGGGATTTCAACACCGGGGAGCTGTTTTTT. The encoded protein is CASSLRDFNTGELFF.